This TCR beta chain was recovered during a study of blood T cell repertoires in COVID-19. Study in general: COVID-19 samples collected from the United States, Italy and Spain covered acute and convalescent phases. The analysed material was cDNA or gDNA that came from T cells, B-cell-depleted T cells, or PBMCs.

As originally analysed: Estimation of nucleated cell counts was performed using reference gene primer amplification. Sequencing used immunoSEQ multiplex PCR; TCRdb keeps in-frame clones, though not all of them. That table gives V, J and clone size, and the DNA gave D and trimming. Of around 130,000 clones listed, roughly 80% are singletons. CDR3 size: 11 residues. The sequence was obtained from a woman aged 50 to 60 with acute or convalescent COVID-19. The rearrangement joins TRBV21-1 to TRBJ1-1; TRBD1, the table's D call, was not compared with the DNA. TRBV21-1 is annotated as a pseudogene. Material: peripheral blood. DNA for the CDR3: TGTGCCAGCAGCAAAGACAGGGAAGCTTTCTTT. It yields the protein CASSKDREAFF.